This T cell receptor (beta chain) was obtained from a study of CD8+ T cells in alopecia areata. Whole-study findings and limits: Patients displayed less clarity in TCR sharing than mice, a finding possibly related to HLA.

RNA extraction was followed by reverse transcription into cDNA, which acted as the sequencing template. Profiling relied on immunoSEQ multiplex PCR, and the TCRdb table lists in-frame clones only, not all of them. The data hold 110,000 to 150,000 clones, with about three fifths observed a single time. Concerning this clone: Its antigen is unidentified.

Source material: CD8+ T cells sorted from blood. This clonotype was obtained from a human donor in good health.

The CDR3 DNA follows: TGTGCCAGCAGCGCCACTAGGCTAGCGGGAGTGGCCGGGGAGCTGTTTTTT. It translates to CASSATRLAGVAGELFF. This chain joins TRBV7-9 and TRBJ2-2; TRBD2 aligns across 10 bases. The CDR3 is made up of 17 amino acids. Unmatched junction bases numbered 12, after V lost 5 bases and J lost 6 bases. The germline CDR1 and CDR2 sequences are SEHNR and FQNEAQ (reference sequence).